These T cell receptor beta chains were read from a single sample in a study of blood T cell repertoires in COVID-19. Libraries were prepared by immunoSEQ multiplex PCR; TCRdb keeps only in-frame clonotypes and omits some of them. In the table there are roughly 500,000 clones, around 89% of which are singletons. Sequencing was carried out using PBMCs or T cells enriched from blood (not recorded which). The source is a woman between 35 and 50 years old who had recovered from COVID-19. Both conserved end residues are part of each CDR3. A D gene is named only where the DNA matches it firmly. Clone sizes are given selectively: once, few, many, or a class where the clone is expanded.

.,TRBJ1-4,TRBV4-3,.,TGCGCCAGCAGCACCTCCCTCCCGGCAACTAATGAAAAACTGTTTTTT,CASSTSLPATNEKLFF
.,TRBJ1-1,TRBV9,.,TGTGCCAGCAGCGTAGGAGGGAGCACTGAAGCTTTCTTT,CASSVGGSTEAFF
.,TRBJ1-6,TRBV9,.,TGTGCCAGCAGCATCGGGGGGAGATCACCCCTCCACTTT,CASSIGGRSPLHF
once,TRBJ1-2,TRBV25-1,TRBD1,TGTGCCAGCAGTTATCAATGGGGGACAGGGTATGGCTACACCTTC,CASSYQWGTGYGYTF
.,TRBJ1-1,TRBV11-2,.,TGTGCCAGCAGCCTTGGCCCCAGGGGTGAGGGTTTCTTT,CASSLGPRGEGFF
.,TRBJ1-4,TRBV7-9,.,TGTGCCAGCAGCTTACGAGACAGTCCGACTAATGAAAAACTGTTTTTT,CASSLRDSPTNEKLFF
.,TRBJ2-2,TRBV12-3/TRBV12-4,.,TGTGCCAGCAGTTTGTGGCTCGGGGAGCTGTTTTTT,CASSLWLGELFF
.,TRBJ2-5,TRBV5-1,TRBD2,TGCGCCAGCAGCTTTGCGGGACTAGTTACCGAGACCCAGTACTTC,CASSFAGLVTETQYF
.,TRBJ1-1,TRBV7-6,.,TGTGCCAGCAGCTTAATCCCGACAGAAGACACTGAAGCTTTCTTT,CASSLIPTEDTEAFF
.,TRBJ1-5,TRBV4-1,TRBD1,TGCGCCAGCAGCCAAGATACAGGGGGGCAGCCCCAGCATTTT,CASSQDTGGQPQHF
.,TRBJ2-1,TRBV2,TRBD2,TGTGCCAGCAGTGACGGAGCGGGAGGGGGCAATGAGCAGTTCTTC,CASSDGAGGGNEQFF
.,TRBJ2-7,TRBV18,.,TGTGCCAGCTCACCATCGCAGGGAACCTACGAGCAGTACTTC,CASSPSQGTYEQYF
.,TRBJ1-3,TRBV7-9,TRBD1,TGTGCCACTCAGGGGGGTGGTGGAAACACCATATATTTT,CATQGGGGNTIYF
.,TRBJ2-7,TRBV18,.,TGTGCCAGCTCACCAGCAGGATTCTCCTACGAGCAGTACTTC,CASSPAGFSYEQYF
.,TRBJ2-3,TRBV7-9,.,TGTGCCAGCCCTCTGGGCGGGAGCACAGATACGCAGTATTTT,CASPLGGSTDTQYF
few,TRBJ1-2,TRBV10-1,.,TGCGCCAGCAGTGACGGGGGTACAAGAGGGAACTATGGCTACACCTTC,CASSDGGTRGNYGYTF
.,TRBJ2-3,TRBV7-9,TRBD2,TGTGCCAGCAGCACCGCGGGGGGACTAGTGTCGGATACGCAGTATTTT,CASSTAGGLVSDTQYF
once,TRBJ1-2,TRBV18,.,TGTGCCAGCTCACCACCGGAAAGGCTCTCCGGGGATGGCTACACCTTC,CASSPPERLSGDGYTF
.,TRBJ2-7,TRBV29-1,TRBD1,TGCAGCGTTATGGGACAGGGTGGCTACGAGCAGTACTTC,CSVMGQGGYEQYF
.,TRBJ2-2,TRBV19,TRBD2,TGTGCCAGTATCAAGCAGATGATAGCGGGCGCGAACACCGGGGAGCTGTTTTTT,CASIKQMIAGANTGELFF